A single sample is the source of the 27 T cell receptor beta chains below, sequenced in a study of OX40 agonist ivuxolimab in advanced cancers. Using immunoSEQ multiplex PCR, the repertoire was profiled, and TCRdb retains in-frame clones only, with some absent. There are 70,000 to 95,000 clones in the sample; 84% occur only once, and approximately 1.7% lies in the top ten. Sequenced material: CD4+ or CD8+ T cells sorted from blood, taken in a trial of the OX40 agonist ivuxolimab. The receptors were sampled from an adult with an advanced solid tumor such as melanoma, head and neck, liver or kidney cancer.

The V gene is TRBV2, the J gene TRBJ2-7; no clear D. CDR3 length: 12 amino acids. Looked up from germline, CDR1 is SNHLY and CDR2 is FYNNEI. Trimming removed 6 bases from V and 3 bases from J, with 9 bases in between. CDR3 sequence: CASRISGYEQYF. CDR3 DNA: TGTGCCAGCAGAATTTCGGGCTACGAGCAGTACTTC.

V is TRBV6-1 and J is TRBJ1-1; D is undetermined. V was shortened by 5 bases and J by 9 bases, with 7 bases between the two germline ends. Germline CDR1 is MNHNS and CDR2 is SASEGT. This CDR3 region has 10 residues. The CDR3 region has the DNA TGTGCCAGCAGTTTAGGTCAAGCTTTCTTT. It specifies CASSLGQAFF.

This clone was counted a single time. The chain employs TRBV7-6 and TRBJ1-5; D remains unclear. Trimming cost V 3 bases and J 6 bases, with 21 bases left between them. The CDR3 length is 17 residues. Germline V gene data show CDR1 as SGHVS and CDR2 as FNYEAQ. CDR3 nucleotide sequence: TGTGCCAGCAGCTTTCTCAAGTACTGGGGTCCCGGTCAGCCCCAGCATTTT. Its protein product is CASSFLKYWGPGQPQHF.

This clone occurred once. The V and J genes are TRBV10-2 and TRBJ1-1; 9 bases are a match to TRBD1. From germline, CDR1 is WSHSY and CDR2 SAAADI. Germline trimming cut 5 bases from V and 4 bases from J; bases unmatched to any gene: 5. The CDR3 has 14 amino acids. The CDR3 region has the DNA TGCGCCAGCAGTCACAGGGGGCTGGGCACTGAAGCTTTCTTT. This codes for CASSHRGLGTEAFF.

The genes are TRBV29-1 and TRBJ1-5; D possibly corresponds to TRBD1 (5 bases). The CDR3 covers 13 residues. Per germline, CDR1 SQVTM and CDR2 ANQGSEA. V lost 6 bases and J 4 bases, leaving 13 bases between the germline ends. The CDR3 spells CSVLRDDNQPQHF. DNA for the CDR3: TGCAGCGTCCTCCGGGACGATAATCAGCCCCAGCATTTT.

Here the CDR3 DNA reads TGTGCCTGGAGTGGGGGCGGGGGGGCTTACGAGCAGTACTTC. This encodes CAWSGGGGAYEQYF. V and J are TRBV30 and TRBJ2-7; TRBD2 agrees at 9 bases. After removal of 1 base from V and 4 bases from J, the junction contained 5 bases not matched to a gene. The germline gives CDR1 GTSNPN, CDR2 SVGIG (reference sequence). The length of the CDR3 is 14 residues.

The CDR3 nucleotides read TGTGCCAGCTCACCAAATATGGTACAGGCTAACACTGAAGCTTTCTTT. It encodes CASSPNMVQANTEAFF. V and J are TRBV18 and TRBJ1-1, with TRBD1 as a possible D gene (5 bases). Germline values: CDR1 KGHSH, CDR2 LQKENI. The CDR3 spans 16 residues. V was trimmed by 2 bases and J by 2 bases, leaving 15 bases between them.

The V and J genes are TRBV9 and TRBJ2-1, with 8 bases aligning to TRBD2. V lost 5 bases, J lost 5 bases, and 9 bases stayed unmatched. The CDR3 is made up of 15 amino acids. From germline, CDR1 is SGDLS and CDR2 YYNGEE. DNA of the CDR3: TGTGCCAGCAGTCCGGGAGGGACTAGAGACAATGAGCAGTTCTTC. Translated, it gives CASSPGGTRDNEQFF.

The chain carries TRBV11-1 and TRBJ2-7; no firm D call. V was clipped by 2 bases and J by 0 bases, with 8 bases between them. The CDR3 runs to 14 residues. Germline V gene sequence: CDR1 SGHAT, CDR2 FQDESV (reference sequence). In nucleotides, the CDR3 is TGTGCCAGCAGCTTATCTCCTAGCTCCTACGAGCAGTACTTC. Its translation: CASSLSPSSYEQYF.

V usage is TRBV6-5 and J usage is TRBJ2-7, with 11 bases lining up with TRBD1. The J segment lost 7 bases and the V segment lost 4 bases, leaving 6 bases of the junction unmatched. Looked up from germline, CDR1 is MNHEY and CDR2 is SVGAGI. This CDR3 is built from 14 residues. This chain's CDR3 is CASSWDRGDREQYF. The CDR3 DNA sequence: TGTGCCAGCAGTTGGGACAGGGGGGACAGGGAGCAGTACTTC.

V is TRBV7-9 and J is TRBJ2-2, with D tentatively TRBD2 (6 bases). With 5 bases removed from V and 1 base from J, the gap between germline ends came to 17 bases. Germline V CDR1 and CDR2: SEHNR, FQNEAQ (reference sequence). The CDR3 is made up of 17 amino acids. The CDR3 nucleotides read TGTGCCAGCAGCCCCCCGGCACGGGGGAGGAACACCGGGGAGCTGTTTTTT. It is translated as CASSPPARGRNTGELFF.

The chain employs TRBV28 and TRBJ2-5; D remains ambiguous. CDR1 MDHEN and CDR2 SYDVKM come from the germline V gene. V lost 5 bases, J lost 2 bases, and 6 bases lay in between. This CDR3 contains 12 residues. CDR3 loop: CASSMGQETQYF. For the CDR3, the DNA is TGTGCCAGCAGTATGGGGCAAGAGACCCAGTACTTC. The full variable domain, with the rest looked up from reference TRBV28 and TRBJ2-5, is DVKVTQSSRYLVKRTGEKVFLECVQDMDHENMFWYRQDPGLGLRLIYFSYDVKMKEKGDIPEGYSVSREKKERFSLILESASTNQTSMYLCASSMGQETQYFGPGTRLLVL.

A single count supports this clone. The J gene is TRBJ2-1, the V gene TRBV7-3, with 8 bases identical to TRBD2. Germline lookup yields CDR1 SGHTA and CDR2 FQGTGA. J gave up 5 bases and V 5 bases, and 11 bases lay outside the gene matches. This CDR3 is 16 amino acids long. This CDR3 is CASSRGGPSENNEQFF. CDR3 nucleotides: TGTGCCAGCAGCCGGGGGGGCCCCTCGGAGAACAATGAGCAGTTCTTC.

The J gene is TRBJ2-3, the V gene TRBV29-1; the match to TRBD2 covers 9 bases. Germline CDR1 and CDR2: SQVTM and ANQGSEA. This CDR3 has 15 residues. J gave up 2 bases and V 4 bases, and 7 bases lay outside the gene matches. The CDR3 sequence is CSVGEAGGHTDTQYF. As DNA, the CDR3 is TGCAGCGTTGGAGAAGCGGGGGGACACACAGATACGCAGTATTTT.

The chain carries TRBV6-1 and TRBJ1-2, with D perhaps TRBD1 (6 bases). V lost 4 bases and J 0 bases, leaving 12 bases between the germline ends. CDR1 is MNHNS and CDR2 is SASEGT in the germline V gene. The CDR3 has 15 amino acids. The CDR3 sequence: CASSVSGTTNYGYTF. The CDR3, as DNA: TGTGCCAGCAGTGTTTCCGGGACAACTAACTATGGCTACACCTTC.

This chain links TRBV5-1 with TRBJ1-1, with 9 positions matching TRBD1. This CDR3 is built from 16 residues. The J segment lost 6 bases and the V segment lost 3 bases, leaving 12 bases of the junction unmatched. The V gene's germline CDR1 is SGHRS and CDR2 YFSETQ. CDR3 in amino acids: CASSSDRGFSAAEAFF. CDR3 sequence (DNA): TGCGCCAGCAGCTCGGACAGGGGCTTTTCCGCGGCTGAAGCTTTCTTT. The variable domain in full, with the rest retrieved from reference TRBV5-1 and TRBJ1-1, is KAGVTQTPRYLIKTRGQQVTLSCSPISGHRSVSWYQQTPGQGLQFLFEYFSETQRNKGNFPGRFSGRQFSNSRSEMNVSTLELGDSALYLCASSSDRGFSAAEAFFGQGTRLTVV.

The V call is TRBV9, the J call TRBJ1-3, with D possibly being TRBD1 (5 bases). Germline CDR1 is SGDLS and CDR2 is YYNGEE. The V gene lost 0 bases and the J gene lost 8 bases, with 15 bases spanning the gap. The CDR3 consists of 15 residues. The CDR3 loop reads CASSVGNEGTDTIYF. The CDR3 DNA sequence: TGTGCCAGCAGCGTAGGGAACGAGGGGACGGACACCATATATTTT.

The table lists this clone with a count of one. The chain employs TRBV7-8 and TRBJ1-1, with TRBD1 identical over 7 bases. The V segment lost 1 base and the J segment 0 bases; nucleotides outside the gene matches: 8. CDR1 and CDR2 (germline): SGHVS, FQNEAQ. There are 17 residues in the CDR3. The CDR3 DNA reads as TGTGCCAGCAGCTTAGAGACAGGGTGGGGGATGAACACTGAAGCTTTCTTT. Translated: CASSLETGWGMNTEAFF.

The chain is built from TRBV6-5 and TRBJ2-7, with D unresolved. The CDR3 length is 13 residues. Germline V gene data show CDR1 as MNHEY and CDR2 as SVGAGI. The V end lost 5 bases, the J end lost 2 bases, and 10 bases lay between the germline ends. The CDR3 DNA sequence: TGTGCCAGCAGTCCCGAAGACGCCTACGAGCAGTACTTC. Encoded protein: CASSPEDAYEQYF.

This chain connects TRBV7-3 to TRBJ1-1, with a weak D call TRBD1 (6 bases). V was pared by 1 base and J by 3 bases, with 15 bases between. Germline CDR1 reads SGHTA; CDR2 reads FQGTGA. The CDR3 runs to 16 residues. CDR3 sequence (DNA): TGTGCCAGCAGCTTAATGGGGGGGCCTTTGGACACTGAAGCTTTCTTT. Its protein is CASSLMGGPLDTEAFF.

The CDR3 region has the DNA TGTGCCAGTAGTACGACAGTACGCTCCTACAATGAGCAGTTCTTC. Protein product: CASSTTVRSYNEQFF. This rearrangement joins TRBV19 to TRBJ2-1; maybe TRBD1 (5 bases). Germline CDR1 and CDR2: LNHDA and SQIVND (reference sequence). The CDR3 totals 15 residues. Trimming left V 4 bases short and J 0 bases short, with 10 bases between.

V usage is TRBV19 and J usage is TRBJ2-5, with D perhaps being TRBD1 or TRBD2 (5 bases each). This CDR3 is built from 18 residues. Germline V gene data show CDR1 as LNHDA and CDR2 as SQIVND (reference sequence). The V end lost 2 bases, the J end lost 0 bases, and 19 bases lay between the germline ends. CDR3 in amino acids: CASSIRGAAAQYQETQYF. DNA for the CDR3: TGTGCCAGTAGTATAAGAGGGGCGGCAGCGCAGTACCAAGAGACCCAGTACTTC.

The chain joins TRBV6-1 to TRBJ2-3; 9 bases are a match to TRBD1. CDR1 and CDR2 (germline): MNHNS, SASEGT. CDR3 length equals 13 residues. The J segment lost 3 bases and the V segment lost 10 bases, leaving 5 bases of the junction unmatched. The CDR3 here is CATEGTGTDTQYF. CDR3 in DNA: TGTGCCACCGAAGGGACAGGGACAGATACGCAGTATTTT.

The chain uses TRBV28 and TRBJ2-2; either TRBD1 or TRBD2 may supply D (5 bases each). Trimming took 5 bases from V and 2 from J, leaving 15 bases between them. The CDR3 covers 16 residues. CDR1 is MDHEN and CDR2 is SYDVKM in the germline V gene. Here the CDR3 DNA reads TGTGCCAGCAGTCCATCCGGGACGGTAAACACCGGGGAGCTGTTTTTT. Translating it yields CASSPSGTVNTGELFF.

This clone was recorded a few times. The chain links TRBV30 to TRBJ2-1, with D hard to call. CDR3 length: 10 amino acids. The germline V and J ends were trimmed by 2 bases and 10 bases, with 6 bases remaining between them. Germline V gives CDR1 GTSNPN, CDR2 SVGIG (reference sequence). CDR3 loop: CAWSRKEQFF. The CDR3 bases are TGTGCCTGGAGTCGCAAGGAGCAGTTCTTC.

The chain recombines TRBV5-1 with TRBJ2-7; 7 nucleotides match TRBD1. Germline loops: CDR1 SGHRS, CDR2 YFSETQ. The CDR3 is 16 residues long. The junction had 11 bases not matched to a gene; V was cut back by 4 bases and J by 1 base. The CDR3 reads CASSPETGAGSYEQYF. The DNA for the CDR3 is TGCGCCAGCAGCCCAGAAACAGGGGCAGGTTCCTACGAGCAGTACTTC.

The chain combines TRBV5-1 with TRBJ2-1; no firm D call. The CDR3 totals 13 residues. V was cut by 4 bases and J by 4 bases, with 9 bases left in between. Germline V gene sequence: CDR1 SGHRS, CDR2 YFSETQ. CDR3 coding DNA: TGCGCCAGCAGCCCGATGGGATACAATGAGCAGTTCTTC. Its translation: CASSPMGYNEQFF. The full variable domain, with the rest looked up from reference TRBV5-1 and TRBJ2-1, is KAGVTQTPRYLIKTRGQQVTLSCSPISGHRSVSWYQQTPGQGLQFLFEYFSETQRNKGNFPGRFSGRQFSNSRSEMNVSTLELGDSALYLCASSPMGYNEQFFGPGTRLTVL.